Included here is one TCR beta chain sequence, with context. Its recognized antigen is unknown. No clone much larger than this one lies a single base away; base qualities are absent. Preparation of the library involved the immunoSEQ multiplex PCR assay. The multiplex PCR relied on a mix of 60 forward primers for TCR Vbeta segments and 13 reverse primers for TCR Jbeta segments. Amplification of the CDR3 region of rearranged TCR beta genes was performed with a multiplex PCR assay on genomic DNA. The Illumina HiSeq System was used to sequence the amplified TCR beta libraries as 87-base-pair reads. On the study's bioinformatics: A later analysis tallied approximately 87 million unique TCR beta chains across the 700 or so repertoires, and some 10 million of those chains were shared by two or more donors. To remove PCR and sequencing errors, raw reads were error-corrected and collapsed into unique sequences using a nearest-neighbor algorithm that merged closely related sequences. Alignment of CDR3 sequences to IMGT reference sequences was used to assign V, D and J gene segments. For a sequence to be retained, a match of at least six nucleotides was required to both a V gene segment and a J gene segment. A rearrangement counted as productive if the CDR3 had no stop codons and remained in frame with V and J, and every other rearrangement counted as non-productive. CDR3 was defined by IMGT convention, running from the second conserved V-encoded cysteine to the conserved J-encoded phenylalanine. The earlier analysis of roughly 590 of the donors excluded sequences that lacked an unambiguous match to a single V gene segment. An earlier analysis of 587 of the donors called V segments functional above 56.7% productive rearrangements and segregating when the between-donor standard deviation exceeded 5%. A statistical classification framework was built for diagnosing cytomegalovirus status from the catalog of TCR beta chain sequences. In a later analysis, TCR nucleotide sequences were compared against IMGT/GENE-DB human TR gene sequences so that V and J genes could be assigned. In a later analysis, CDR3 sequences and most-parsimonious VDJ recombination scenarios were assigned using the TCRdist pipeline. A later analysis defined each TCR beta chain by its CDR3 amino acid sequence plus V-gene family, and excluded reads lacking a unique V-gene family. As a way to deal with suspected cross-contamination and a sequencing artifact, a later analysis dropped 450 to 600 nucleotide sequences that were highly shared and had low generation probability. In a later analysis, a clonal expansion index was calculated for each public chain from normalized within-repertoire ranks of inferred template counts. Generation probabilities in a later analysis came from a VDJ recombination model fitted to out-of-frame rearrangements, and those results were checked against IGoR. Hypergeometric tests were used in a later analysis to score TCR-TCR, TCR-HLA and TCR-CMV co-occurrence, with a repertoire-size bias correction applied to the TCR pairs. False discovery rates were estimated in a later analysis by permuting HLA or CMV assignments 20 times. In a later analysis, co-occurring TCRs were grouped with DBSCAN, and TCRdist sequence similarity was added when clustering was performed within HLA-allele-positive subsets. For co-occurrence clustering, repertoires with fewer than 30,000 or more than 120,000 public chains were excluded, along with roughly 5 repertoires with anomalous nucleotide sharing. Entries here come from immuneACCESS through TCRdb and include only in-frame sequences with V and J called. Some clones fail to appear in such tables; in the studies checked, an unresolved V gene covers under half of the shortfall, and the cause of the remainder is unknown. The V and J calls and clone size come from that table; D and trimming were worked out from the DNA. The sample table records more than 100,000 clones; 75% to 90% of these occur just once. Of the sample, 2% to 2.5% falls within the top ten clones.

CDR1 SGHRS and CDR2 YFSETQ were looked up in the germline V gene. CDR3 length: 14 amino acids, cysteine to phenylalanine. CDR3 DNA is the only sequence kept; it has 42 bases, read in frame from the first base. V was cut back by 4 bases and J by 1 base, leaving a gap of 12 bases between them. The data originate from a study of cytomegalovirus exposure and HLA in healthy donors (dated 2017 in TCRdb). Regarding the complete study: An earlier analysis of some 600 of the donors reported approximately 280 Gb of sequence data and 95 million to 120 million unique TCR beta sequences obtained from roughly 170 million T cells. HLA typing covered class I and class II loci at four-digit resolution. Because of strong linkage in the cohort, roughly five DR-DQ haplotypes were treated as single units for association and clustering. Of the approximately 370 genotyped donors, 80% to 90% were placed in the genetic ancestry cluster associated with self-reported Caucasian donors. The study profiled the T cell repertoires of about 720 subjects by immunosequencing and related them to cytomegalovirus serostatus. All discovery cohort repertoires had been generated on a single sequencing platform. To decide whether each TCR beta V gene segment behaved as functional or pseudogenic, an earlier analysis of 587 of the donors relied on high-throughput TCR beta sequencing. Donor age, sex, ethnicity and CMV serostatus were compiled together with the repertoire data. A separate validation cohort of over a hundred different subjects was used in addition to the approximately 700-subject first cohort. The study combined high-throughput TCR immunosequencing, statistical association of individual TCRs with disease status, and machine learning to predict cytomegalovirus infection status. The study aimed to test whether signatures of past pathogen exposure could be identified by cataloging public T cell receptors. A later genetic analysis used genome-wide SNP genotypes for about three fifths of the 666 donors, treating that subset as a discovery cohort. In a later analysis, previously published TCR beta repertoires from several hundred donors were re-analyzed and high-resolution HLA genotyping was added so that TCR occurrence patterns could be studied. On average, roughly 240,000 unique TCR beta nucleotide sequences were sequenced per donor among a few hundred genotyped donors of the cohort, with roughly a sixth of those sequences being non-productive. Approximately 310 gigabases of sequencing data and roughly 81 million unique TCR sequences made up an early release that covered fewer than 650 HLA-typed donors. In the later analysis, no new phenotypic data were used to find candidate immune exposures; instead, reliance was placed on TCR beta sequences and their occurrence across donors. The number of donors typed differed by locus, with 629-630 for A, B, C, DRB1 and DQB1, roughly 550 for DQA1, nearly 610 for DPA1, and 400 to 490 for DPB1.

In total, approximately 700 healthy bone marrow donors made up the cohort. At the time of sampling, every cohort member was nominally healthy, though immune exposures that went unrecorded were likely present. The donor was CMV seronegative and was included in the group of over 300 seronegative cohort members. Each donor provided a peripheral blood sample, and peripheral blood mononuclear cells were used for TCR beta sequencing. Genomic DNA extraction from the blood cell samples was performed with the Qiagen DNeasy Blood Extraction Kit. General conclusions and limits of the study: CMV serostatus was the only immune exposure information available for the cohort. In a later analysis, HLA-associated TCR beta chains showed more clonal expansion and lower generation probabilities than non-associated chains that were equally common. In a later analysis, the rate of TCR association differed among HLA loci, with DRB1 alleles having the most associated TCRs and HLA-C alleles having the fewest. According to the authors, the approach could potentially be generalized to other disease states and immunological phenotypes. While some public TCRs were present in many individuals, most TCR sequences turned up only very rarely across donors. An earlier analysis of some 590 of the donors showed that most TCR beta V segments appeared in productive rearrangements either about 87% or about 30% of the time, which broadly matched IMGT annotations. Several of the top co-occurrence clusters appeared to be linked to parvovirus B19, influenza, CMV and Epstein-Barr virus, according to a later analysis. According to a later genetic analysis, donors in an Asian-associated ancestry cluster had fewer N-insertions in productive TCRs than the approximately 630-donor mean. A further reported finding was that TCR beta sequences accurately predicted the HLA-A and HLA-B alleles for most subjects in the first cohort. In a later analysis, 15,000 to 20,000 TCR beta sequences were associated with specific HLA alleles at a false discovery rate of 0.05. In vitro tests confirmed that a few of the cytomegalovirus-associated TCR beta chains recognize cytomegalovirus antigens. Because counts were too low, seventeen rarely observed V segments, including chromosome 9 orphons, were excluded from the earlier analysis of several hundred of the donors. Linkage disequilibrium might explain the correlated functional status among segregating V segments, but an unknown experimental factor could not be excluded. V-gene and J-gene trimming of TCR beta chains was associated with a missense DCLRE1C variant in a later genetic analysis, and the association was replicated in an independent cohort. This cohort had only TCR beta chains sequenced, and the lack of alpha or paired-chain data limited which features could be detected. A cluster of highly shared sequence variants was judged likely to be a technical artifact of the sequencing pipeline. The classifier was reported to diagnose cytomegalovirus status with high specificity and sensitivity in both the original and validation cohorts. The study gave a list of roughly 150 TCR beta chains associated with cytomegalovirus. Strong co-occurrence of HLA alleles, especially DR and DQ, made assigning TCR associations to individual alleles difficult. Sequencing depth was assumed to be roughly uniform across donors in the presence/absence analyses, though that assumption may not hold. Because HLA typing was unavailable for some donors at each locus, only the typed subset was used in association tests. Some IMGT-functional V segments, including TRBV6-2 and TRBV6-3, could not be told apart with the 87-base-pair reads, so those segments were excluded. A later analysis found that most CMV-associated TCR beta chains appeared HLA-restricted, with HLA associations seemingly driven largely by CMV exposure.

The clonotype originates from a man aged 30 to 45 in good health and CMV-seronegative. Material: PBMCs. The chain couples TRBV5-1 to TRBJ2-7; possibly the D gene is TRBD1, per 6 matching bases. The CDR3 sequence is CASSIGQISYEQYF. DNA sequence: TGCGCCAGCAGCATAGGACAGATTTCCTACGAGCAGTACTTC. Reference TRBV5-1 and TRBJ2-7 proteins supply the regions before and after the CDR3; the full variable domain is: KAGVTQTPRYLIKTRGQQVTLSCSPISGHRSVSWYQQTPGQGLQFLFEYFSETQRNKGNFPGRFSGRQFSNSRSEMNVSTLELGDSALYLCASSIGQISYEQYFGPGTRLTVT.